Here is one TCR beta chain with its context. Its antigen is still unknown. The data stem from a study of T-cell reconstitution after alpha-beta-depleted transplantation in children. General study findings and limits: Once a year had passed after transplant, T-cell counts and diversity came mostly from newly produced T cells. There were some patients whose high TCRbeta diversity at day 60 came from surviving recipient T cells and thymic progenitors.

Unique molecular identifiers tagged the TCRbeta library. MiXCR was run by TCRdb on the PCR reads, yielding one entry per CDR3 protein. The repertoire includes 300,000 to 350,000 distinct CDR3 sequences, 20% to 30% of them detected once, and roughly 9.8% sits in the top ten. Germline CDR1 is MNHNS and CDR2 is SASEGT. The CDR3 has 15 amino acids. Trimming removed 6 bases from V and 1 base from J, with 16 bases in between. The input for sequencing was PBMCs, mostly from graft donor cells, taken 180 days after TCRalphabeta/CD19-depleted stem cell transplant. This TCR came from a male patient younger than 18 who had a stem cell transplant for acute lymphoblastic leukemia, so the T cells may come from the graft donor. J is TRBJ2-7 and V is TRBV6-1; no clear D. The CDR3 bases are TGTGCCAGCAGCCCCCCCGGGCAGAGTTCCTACGAGCAGTACTTC. Protein sequence: CASSPPGQSSYEQYF.